The rows below give T cell receptor beta chains drawn from one sample of a study of blood T cells in healthy people across ages. TCRdb re-called the 5' RACE reads with MiXCR, one entry per CDR3 protein. The table shows roughly 800,000 distinct CDR3 sequences, with 40% to 65% occurring only once. The sample comprised blood. These receptors were obtained from a man older than 75 in good health. CDR3s include the opening cysteine and the closing phenylalanine or tryptophan. A D gene is named only where the DNA matches it firmly. Not every row has a clone size; where given, it reads once, few, many or a size class.

TRBD1	TRBV6-2/TRBV6-3	TRBJ2-7	-	TGTGCCAGCAGTACCCTGGACAGGGGGCCGTCCTACGAGCAGTACTTC	CASSTLDRGPSYEQYF
-	TRBV20-1	TRBJ2-1	-	TGCAGTGCCGGGGGCCAGGGCAGGGCGTACAATGAGCAGTTCTTC	CSAGGQGRAYNEQFF
TRBD1	TRBV13	TRBJ1-1	few	TGTGCCAGCAGCTTAGGTGCAGGGGGGAACACTGAAGCTTTCTTT	CASSLGAGGNTEAFF
TRBD2	TRBV29-1	TRBJ2-7	-	TGCAGCGTGGTACTAGCGGGACCCTCCTACGAGCAGTACTTC	CSVVLAGPSYEQYF
-	TRBV7-2	TRBJ2-5	few	TGTGCCAGCAGCTTAGCGACAGGATCGGAGACCCAGTACTTC	CASSLATGSETQYF
TRBD2	TRBV20-1	TRBJ2-1	-	TGCAGTGCTAGAGATTATGGGGGAGGGTACAATGAGCAGTTCTTC	CSARDYGGGYNEQFF
-	TRBV20-1	TRBJ2-7	-	TGCAGTGCCCCGAAAGCTACCTCCTACGAGCAGTACTTC	CSAPKATSYEQYF
-	TRBV5-1	TRBJ2-7	-	TGCGCCAGCAGCTTGGTATTCAGCGGCACCTACGAGCAGTACTTC	CASSLVFSGTYEQYF
TRBD1	TRBV29-1	TRBJ2-7	-	TGCAGCGTTCATACCGGGACAGAGACCTACGAGCAGTACTTC	CSVHTGTETYEQYF
TRBD2	TRBV28	TRBJ2-7	once	TGTGCCAGCAGTTTGACTAGCGACAATGAGCAGTACTTC	CASSLTSDNEQYF
-	TRBV7-3	TRBJ2-1	-	TGTGCCAGCAGCCGCTCCCAGTACAATGAGCAGTTCTTC	CASSRSQYNEQFF
-	TRBV5-1	TRBJ2-5	-	TGCGCCAGCAGCTTGGGAAAGGGACAAGAGACCCAGTACTTC	CASSLGKGQETQYF
-	TRBV4-1	TRBJ2-1	few	TGCGCCAGCAGCTCCTATCCGGCTGGGTCCCCCTACAATGAGCAGTTCTTC	CASSSYPAGSPYNEQFF
-	TRBV13	TRBJ1-2	-	TGTGCCAGCAGCCAGGGGAGGGTTAATAACTATGGCTACACCTTC	CASSQGRVNNYGYTF
TRBD2	TRBV7-8	TRBJ2-7	-	TGTGCCAGCGACCACGCGGCTAGCGGTTCCTACGAGCAGTACTTC	CASDHAASGSYEQYF
-	TRBV9	TRBJ2-5	-	TGTGCCAGCAGCGTAGAGTGGACTGCCAAAGAGACCCAGTACTTC	CASSVEWTAKETQYF
-	TRBV5-1	TRBJ2-1	-	TGCGCCAGCAGCTTGGGCACAGGGTTAGGCGGCAATGAGCAGTTCTTC	CASSLGTGLGGNEQFF
TRBD2	TRBV7-2	TRBJ2-1	many	TGTGCCAGTGAGTCGGGACTAGCTACGTATGAGCAGTTCTTC	CASESGLATYEQFF
-	TRBV20-1	TRBJ2-7	-	TGCAGTGCGGCCCGGGGGACTTACTACGAGCAGTACTTC	CSAARGTYYEQYF
-	TRBV5-1	TRBJ2-1	few	TGCGCCAGCAGCTTGTCCAGGAGTAGGAATGAGCAGTTCTTC	CASSLSRSRNEQFF
-	TRBV5-1	TRBJ2-1	few	TGCGCCAGCAGCTGGGGAACGGGGACCCACAATGAGCAGTTCTTC	CASSWGTGTHNEQFF
-	TRBV12-3/TRBV12-4	TRBJ2-6	-	TGTGCCAGCAACCCCGGGGGACCCTGCTCTGGGGCCAACGTCCTGACTTTC	CASNPGGPCSGANVLTF
TRBD1	TRBV19	TRBJ2-7	few	TGTGCCAGTAGTATTTTCCCGGGACAGGGACGCTTCGGCTACGAGCAGTACTTC	CASSIFPGQGRFGYEQYF
TRBD2	TRBV9	TRBJ2-3	-	TGTGCCAGCAGCGTAGAAGCGGGAGATGTAGATACGCAGTATTTT	CASSVEAGDVDTQYF
-	TRBV10-3	TRBJ2-1	-	TGTGCCATCAGTGAGTCTTTGGGCCAACTGGCGCAGTTCTTC	CAISESLGQLAQFF
-	TRBV5-1	TRBJ2-6	-	TGCGCCAGCAGCTCGGAGAGCTCTGGGGCCAACGTCCTGACTTTC	CASSSESSGANVLTF
-	TRBV29-1	TRBJ1-2	-	TGCAGCGTTACACCGTCCAACTATGGCTACACCTTC	CSVTPSNYGYTF
-	TRBV28	TRBJ2-1	once	TGTGCCAGCAGTTCCAGGGGCCTCCCCTACGAGCAGTTCTTC	CASSSRGLPYEQFF
TRBD1	TRBV5-1	TRBJ2-7	-	TGCGCCAGCAGCACCTTGACAGGGGCCTACGAGCAGTACTTC	CASSTLTGAYEQYF
-	TRBV27	TRBJ2-1	-	TGTGCCAGCAGTGTCCTAGGACGAGGCAATGAGCAGTTCTTC	CASSVLGRGNEQFF
TRBD1	TRBV10-3	TRBJ2-5	few	TGTGCCATCAGTGATGGGACAGTCCAAGAGACCCAGTACTTC	CAISDGTVQETQYF
TRBD2	TRBV7-6	TRBJ2-5	-	TGTGCCAGCAGCTTAGGGGGCGGGAGGGCCCTAGAGACCCAGTACTTC	CASSLGGGRALETQYF
-	TRBV7-3	TRBJ2-5	-	TGTGCCAGCAGCATAAACGGACTCCAAGAGACCCAGTACTTC	CASSINGLQETQYF
TRBD2	TRBV6-1	TRBJ2-1	few	TGTGCCAGCAGTCTGTCCGGGACTAGCGGACAGATCTACGAGCAGTTCTTC	CASSLSGTSGQIYEQFF
-	TRBV7-6	TRBJ2-7	-	TGTGCCAGCAGCTGGGCCCAGGGCTCCTACGAGCAGTACTTC	CASSWAQGSYEQYF
-	TRBV13	TRBJ2-7	few	TGTGCCAGCAGCTTAAAAGAGGGCACCTACGAGCAGTACTTC	CASSLKEGTYEQYF
TRBD2	TRBV7-6	TRBJ2-3	once	TGTGCCAGCAGCTTTACTAGCGGGAGGGCCTCAAGATACGCGTATTTT	CASSFTSGRASRYAYF